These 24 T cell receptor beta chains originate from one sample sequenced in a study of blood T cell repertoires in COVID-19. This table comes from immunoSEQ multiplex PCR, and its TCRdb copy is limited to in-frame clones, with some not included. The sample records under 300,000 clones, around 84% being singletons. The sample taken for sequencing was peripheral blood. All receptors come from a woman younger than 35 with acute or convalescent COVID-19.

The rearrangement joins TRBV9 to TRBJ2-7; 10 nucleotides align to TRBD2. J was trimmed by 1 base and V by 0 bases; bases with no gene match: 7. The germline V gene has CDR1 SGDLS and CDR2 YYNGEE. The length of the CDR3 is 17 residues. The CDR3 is CASSVAEVAGGSYEQYF. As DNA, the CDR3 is TGTGCCAGCAGCGTAGCTGAGGTAGCGGGAGGTTCCTACGAGCAGTACTTC.

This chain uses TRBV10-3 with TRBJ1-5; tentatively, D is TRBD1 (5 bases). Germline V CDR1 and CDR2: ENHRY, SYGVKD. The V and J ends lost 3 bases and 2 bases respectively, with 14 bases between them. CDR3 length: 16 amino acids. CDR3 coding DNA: TGTGCCATCAGTGAAGGGCAGGGAGGCGGCAATCAGCCCCAGCATTTT. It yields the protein CAISEGQGGGNQPQHF.

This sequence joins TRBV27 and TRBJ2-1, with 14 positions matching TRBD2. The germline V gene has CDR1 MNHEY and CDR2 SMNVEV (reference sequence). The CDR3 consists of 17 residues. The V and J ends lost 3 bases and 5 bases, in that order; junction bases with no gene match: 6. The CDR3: CASSFRTSGRSDNEQFF. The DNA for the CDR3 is TGTGCCAGCAGTTTCCGGACTAGCGGGAGGTCGGACAATGAGCAGTTCTTC.

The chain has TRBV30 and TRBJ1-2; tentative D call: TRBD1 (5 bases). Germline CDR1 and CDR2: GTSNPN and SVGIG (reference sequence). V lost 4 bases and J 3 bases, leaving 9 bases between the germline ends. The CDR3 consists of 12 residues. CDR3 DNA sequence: TGTGCCTGGACCCCGACAGACTATGGCTACACCTTC. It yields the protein CAWTPTDYGYTF.

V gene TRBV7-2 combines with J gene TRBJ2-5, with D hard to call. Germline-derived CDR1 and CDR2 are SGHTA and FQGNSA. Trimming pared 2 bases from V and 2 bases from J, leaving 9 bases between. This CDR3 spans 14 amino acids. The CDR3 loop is CASSLSGRQETQYF. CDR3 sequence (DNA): TGTGCCAGCAGCTTATCAGGAAGGCAAGAGACCCAGTACTTC.

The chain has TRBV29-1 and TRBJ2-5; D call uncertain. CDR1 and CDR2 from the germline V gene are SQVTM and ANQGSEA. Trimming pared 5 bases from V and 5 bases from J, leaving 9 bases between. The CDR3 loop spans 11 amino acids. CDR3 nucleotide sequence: TGCAGCGTTCGGGTCGCCGAGACCCAGTACTTC. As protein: CSVRVAETQYF.

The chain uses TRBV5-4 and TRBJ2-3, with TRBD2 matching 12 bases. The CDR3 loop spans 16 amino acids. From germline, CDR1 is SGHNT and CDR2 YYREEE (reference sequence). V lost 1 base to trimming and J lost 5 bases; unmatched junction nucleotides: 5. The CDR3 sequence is CASSLRLAGALDTQYF. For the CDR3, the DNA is TGTGCCAGCAGCTTGAGACTAGCGGGAGCATTAGATACGCAGTATTTT.

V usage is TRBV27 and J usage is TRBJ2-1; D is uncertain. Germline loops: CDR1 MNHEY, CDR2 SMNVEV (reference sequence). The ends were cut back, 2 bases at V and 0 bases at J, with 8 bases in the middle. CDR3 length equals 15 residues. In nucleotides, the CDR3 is TGTGCCAGCAGTTTAGCGGCGAGCTCCTACAATGAGCAGTTCTTC. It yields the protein CASSLAASSYNEQFF.

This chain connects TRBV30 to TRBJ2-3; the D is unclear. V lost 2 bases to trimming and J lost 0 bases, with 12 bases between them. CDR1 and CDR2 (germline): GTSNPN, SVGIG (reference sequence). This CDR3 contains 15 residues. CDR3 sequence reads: CAWSRLTTSTDTQYF. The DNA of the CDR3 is TGTGCCTGGAGTCGCTTGACAACTAGCACAGATACGCAGTATTTT.

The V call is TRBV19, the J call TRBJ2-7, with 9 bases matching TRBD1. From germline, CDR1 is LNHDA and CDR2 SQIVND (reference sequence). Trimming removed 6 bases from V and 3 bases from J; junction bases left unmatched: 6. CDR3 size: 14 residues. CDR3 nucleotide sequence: TGTGCCAGTAGGCCGGGACAGGGTCTCTACGAGCAGTACTTC. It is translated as CASRPGQGLYEQYF. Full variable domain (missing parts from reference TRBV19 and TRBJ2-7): DGGITQSPKYLFRKEGQNVTLSCEQNLNHDAMYWYRQDPGQGLRLIYYSQIVNDFQKGDIAEGYSVSREKKESFPLTVTSAQKNPTAFYLCASRPGQGLYEQYFGPGTRLTVT.

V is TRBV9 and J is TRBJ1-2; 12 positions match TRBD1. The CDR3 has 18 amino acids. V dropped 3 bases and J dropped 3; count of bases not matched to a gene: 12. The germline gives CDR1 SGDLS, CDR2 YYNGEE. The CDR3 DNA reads TGTGCCAGCAGCGGGACCCCGGGACAGGGGGCCCGATACTATGGCTACACCTTC. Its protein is CASSGTPGQGARYYGYTF.

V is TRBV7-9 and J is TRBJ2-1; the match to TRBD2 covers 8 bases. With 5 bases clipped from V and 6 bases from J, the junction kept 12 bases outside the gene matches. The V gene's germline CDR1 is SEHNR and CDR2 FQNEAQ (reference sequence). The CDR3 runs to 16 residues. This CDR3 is CASSPPTSAPINEQFF. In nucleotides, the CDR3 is TGTGCCAGCAGCCCCCCGACTAGCGCGCCAATCAATGAGCAGTTCTTC.

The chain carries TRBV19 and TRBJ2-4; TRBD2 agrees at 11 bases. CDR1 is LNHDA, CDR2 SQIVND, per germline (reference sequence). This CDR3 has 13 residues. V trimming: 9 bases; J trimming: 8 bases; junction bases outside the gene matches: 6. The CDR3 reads CASAGSGRDIQYF. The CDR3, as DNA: TGTGCCAGCGCAGGTAGCGGGAGGGACATTCAGTACTTC.

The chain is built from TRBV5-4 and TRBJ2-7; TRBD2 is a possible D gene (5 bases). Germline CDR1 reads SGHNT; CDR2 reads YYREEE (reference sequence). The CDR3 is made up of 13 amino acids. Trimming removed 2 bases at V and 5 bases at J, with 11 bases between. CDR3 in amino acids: CASSLRGLDEQYF. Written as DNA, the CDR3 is TGTGCCAGCAGCTTACGCGGGCTCGACGAGCAGTACTTC.

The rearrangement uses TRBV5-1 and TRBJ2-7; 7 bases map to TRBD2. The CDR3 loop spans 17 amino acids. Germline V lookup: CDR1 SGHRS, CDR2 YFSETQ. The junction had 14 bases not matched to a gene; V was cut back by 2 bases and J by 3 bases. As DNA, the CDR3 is TGCGCCAGCAGCTTAGGGGACGGGACTAAAGGACACTACGAGCAGTACTTC. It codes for CASSLGDGTKGHYEQYF.

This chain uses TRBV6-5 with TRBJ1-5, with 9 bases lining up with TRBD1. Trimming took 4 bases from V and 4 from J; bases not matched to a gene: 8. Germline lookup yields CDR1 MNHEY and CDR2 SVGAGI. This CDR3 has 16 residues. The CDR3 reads CASSFRQGGGNQPQHF. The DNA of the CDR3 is TGTGCCAGCAGTTTTCGACAGGGGGGGGGTAATCAGCCCCAGCATTTT.

As DNA, the CDR3 is TGTGCCAGCAGTTCCATGGACAGTTTCTTCAGCTTTGACTATGGCTACACCTTC. Translated, it gives CASSSMDSFFSFDYGYTF. The rearrangement links TRBV28 to TRBJ1-2, with D possibly being TRBD1 (6 bases). The V gene's germline CDR1 is MDHEN and CDR2 SYDVKM. The CDR3 runs 18 residues. V was pared by 4 bases and J by 3 bases, with 24 bases between.

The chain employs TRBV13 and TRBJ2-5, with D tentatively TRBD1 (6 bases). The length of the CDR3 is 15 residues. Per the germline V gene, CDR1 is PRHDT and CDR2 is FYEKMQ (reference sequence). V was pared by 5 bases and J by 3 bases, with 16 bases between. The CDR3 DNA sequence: TGTGCCAGCAGCCTACCCCCTGGACAGAAAGAGACCCAGTACTTC. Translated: CASSLPPGQKETQYF.

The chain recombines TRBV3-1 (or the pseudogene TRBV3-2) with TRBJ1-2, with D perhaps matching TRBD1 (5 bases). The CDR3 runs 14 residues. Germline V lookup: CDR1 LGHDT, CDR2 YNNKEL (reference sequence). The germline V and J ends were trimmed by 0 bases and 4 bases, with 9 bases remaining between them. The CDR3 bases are TGTGCCAGCAGCCAAGATTGGGGCGGCTATGGCTACACCTTC. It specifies CASSQDWGGYGYTF.

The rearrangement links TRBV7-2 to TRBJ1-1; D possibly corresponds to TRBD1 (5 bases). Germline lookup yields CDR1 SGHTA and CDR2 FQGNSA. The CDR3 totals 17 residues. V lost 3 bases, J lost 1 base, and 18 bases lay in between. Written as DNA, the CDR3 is TGTGCCAGCAGCTTTTTCTGGGGGGTTGTGAGGAACACTGAAGCTTTCTTT. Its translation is CASSFFWGVVRNTEAFF.

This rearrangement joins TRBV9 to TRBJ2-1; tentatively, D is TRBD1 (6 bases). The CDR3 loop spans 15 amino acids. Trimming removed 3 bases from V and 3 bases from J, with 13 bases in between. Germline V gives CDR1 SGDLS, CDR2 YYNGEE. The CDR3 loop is CASSAGDTFYNEQFF. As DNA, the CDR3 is TGTGCCAGCAGCGCTGGGGACACCTTCTACAATGAGCAGTTCTTC. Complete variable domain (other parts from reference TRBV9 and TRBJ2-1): DSGVTQTPKHLITATGQRVTLRCSPRSGDLSVYWYQQSLDQGLQFLIQYYNGEERAKGNILERFSAQQFPDLHSELNLSSLELGDSALYFCASSAGDTFYNEQFFGPGTRLTVL.

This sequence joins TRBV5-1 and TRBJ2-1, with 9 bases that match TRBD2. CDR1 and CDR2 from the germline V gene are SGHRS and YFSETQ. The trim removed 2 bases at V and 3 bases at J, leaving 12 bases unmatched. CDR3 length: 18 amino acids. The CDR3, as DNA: TGCGCCAGCAGCTTAGCCCCCGGGGGAGCGGGAGGCTACAATGAGCAGTTCTTC. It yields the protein CASSLAPGGAGGYNEQFF.

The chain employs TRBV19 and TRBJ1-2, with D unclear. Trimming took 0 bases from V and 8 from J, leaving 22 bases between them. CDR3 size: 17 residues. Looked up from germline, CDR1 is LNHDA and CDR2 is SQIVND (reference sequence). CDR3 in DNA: TGTGCCAGTAGTATAGATATCTCGACCGGGAAGGGAAGAGGCTACACCTTC. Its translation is CASSIDISTGKGRGYTF.

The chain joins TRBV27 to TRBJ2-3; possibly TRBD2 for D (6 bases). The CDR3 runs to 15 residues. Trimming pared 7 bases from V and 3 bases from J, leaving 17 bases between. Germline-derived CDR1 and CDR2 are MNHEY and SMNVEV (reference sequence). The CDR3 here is CASNPPGEATDTQYF. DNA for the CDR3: TGTGCCAGCAACCCCCCGGGGGAGGCGACAGATACGCAGTATTTT.